Following are 24 T cell receptor beta chains from one sample sequenced in a study of T cell responses to AZD1222 COVID-19 vaccine (dated by TCRdb to about 2021). The library relied on the immunoSEQ multiplex PCR assay. This is the immuneACCESS table as TCRdb keeps it, with only in-frame sequences that have V and J called. A part of the clones is gone; compared with another copy, unresolved V genes explain less than half, and the rest is unexplained. In this sample the table shows fewer than 50,000 clones, 60% to 85% of which occur a single time. Approximately 6.3% of the sample lies in the top ten. What the time point label conveys for this sample: baseline before first vaccination. The sequences come from peripheral blood, collected on day 0 of AZD1222 vaccination. The receptors were sampled from an adult in good health.

This chain's CDR3 is CASSLKVVNTEAFF. The CDR3 DNA reads TGTGCCAGCAGTTTAAAAGTAGTGAACACTGAAGCTTTCTTT. This rearrangement joins TRBV28 to TRBJ1-1; no reliable D call. Germline V gene data show CDR1 as MDHEN and CDR2 as SYDVKM. The CDR3 runs to 14 residues. V was cut by 2 bases and J by 0 bases, with 7 bases left in between.

The chain combines TRBV9 with TRBJ2-3, with D hard to call. The germline CDR1 and CDR2 sequences are SGDLS and YYNGEE. The CDR3 totals 11 residues. Trimming took off 3 bases at V and 6 bases at J, with 5 bases between the two ends. The CDR3 protein is CASSGADTQYF. The CDR3 DNA reads TGTGCCAGCAGCGGGGCGGATACGCAGTATTTT. The complete variable domain, with remaining parts taken from reference TRBV9 and TRBJ2-3, reads DSGVTQTPKHLITATGQRVTLRCSPRSGDLSVYWYQQSLDQGLQFLIQYYNGEERAKGNILERFSAQQFPDLHSELNLSSLELGDSALYFCASSGADTQYFGPGTRLTVL.

The V gene is TRBV7-9, the J gene TRBJ2-2; unclear D gene. Per the germline V gene, CDR1 is SEHNR and CDR2 is FQNEAQ (reference sequence). V lost 1 base, J lost 6 bases, and 6 bases lay in between. The CDR3 runs to 13 residues. The CDR3 is CASSLVAPGELFF. In DNA, the CDR3 is TGTGCCAGCAGCTTAGTTGCACCCGGGGAGCTGTTTTTT.

The rearrangement uses TRBV6-5 and TRBJ1-1, with D perhaps matching TRBD1 (5 bases). The CDR3 is made up of 13 amino acids. Germline V lookup: CDR1 MNHEY, CDR2 SVGAGI. Trimming left V 5 bases short and J 5 bases short, with 12 bases between. CDR3 coding DNA: TGTGCCAGCAGTCCCTTGAGGGGAACTGAAGCTTTCTTT. This codes for CASSPLRGTEAFF.

This clone has only a few counts. V gene TRBV11-1 combines with J gene TRBJ2-1; D remains unclear. The length of the CDR3 is 12 residues. V lost 2 bases to trimming and J lost 7 bases, with 6 bases between them. In germline, CDR1 is SGHAT, CDR2 FQDESV (reference sequence). CDR3 DNA sequence: TGTGCCAGCAGCTTATTCAGGAATGAGCAGTTCTTC. It specifies CASSLFRNEQFF.

The rearrangement uses TRBV28 and TRBJ2-2; 9 bases fit TRBD1. CDR3 length: 16 amino acids. Germline V CDR1 and CDR2: MDHEN, SYDVKM. V shed 5 bases, J shed 6 bases, and the junction held 10 bases outside the gene matches. The CDR3 region is CASSTPGQGRSGELFF. The CDR3 region has the DNA TGTGCCAGCAGTACCCCCGGACAGGGGAGGTCCGGGGAGCTGTTTTTT.

The V gene is TRBV19, the J gene TRBJ1-4; 7 bases match TRBD1. Germline CDR1 is LNHDA and CDR2 is SQIVND (reference sequence). Trimming took 5 bases from V and 8 from J; bases not matched to a gene: 14. The CDR3 loop spans 16 amino acids. The CDR3 nucleotides are TGTGCCAGTAGTTTGAACCCACAGGGGCGCAACGAAAAACTGTTTTTT. Translation gives CASSLNPQGRNEKLFF. The full variable domain, in which reference TRBV19 and TRBJ1-4 provide the parts outside the CDR3, is DGGITQSPKYLFRKEGQNVTLSCEQNLNHDAMYWYRQDPGQGLRLIYYSQIVNDFQKGDIAEGYSVSREKKESFPLTVTSAQKNPTAFYLCASSLNPQGRNEKLFFGSGTQLSVL.

The CDR3 DNA follows: TGTGCCAGCAGGGCCCAAGAGACCCAGTACTTC. Amino acids: CASRAQETQYF. The chain couples TRBV6-5 to TRBJ2-5; D gene uncertain. This CDR3 spans 11 amino acids. The V gene's germline CDR1 is MNHEY and CDR2 SVGAGI. Trimming shortened V by 6 bases and J by 1 base, and 3 bases separated the two germline ends.

The chain couples TRBV11-2 to TRBJ2-7; TRBD1 aligns across 7 bases. The junction had 7 bases not matched to a gene; V was cut back by 5 bases and J by 3 bases. Looked up from germline, CDR1 is SGHAT and CDR2 is FQNNGV. The CDR3 spans 14 residues. The CDR3 is CASSRLGTVYEQYV. The DNA of the CDR3 is TGTGCCAGCAGCCGACTTGGGACAGTCTACGAGCAGTACGTC.

This clone was picked up one time. CDR3 DNA sequence: TGCGCCAGCAGCGTTGCCCCGTTGGACGAGCAGTACGTC. Translated, it gives CASSVAPLDEQYV. This chain connects TRBV5-1 to TRBJ2-7; D gene uncertain. CDR3 length equals 13 residues. Germline CDR1 reads SGHRS; CDR2 reads YFSETQ. The germline V and J ends were trimmed by 4 bases and 5 bases, with 13 bases remaining between them.

The J gene is TRBJ2-6, the V gene TRBV19; 7 nucleotides align to TRBD1. The CDR3 runs 16 residues. Per germline, CDR1 LNHDA and CDR2 SQIVND (reference sequence). V lost 5 bases, J lost 0 bases, and 4 bases stayed unmatched. In DNA, the CDR3 is TGTGCCAGTAGTCGGGACAGCAGCTCTGGGGCCAACGTCCTGACTTTC. It specifies CASSRDSSSGANVLTF. The full variable domain, in which reference TRBV19 and TRBJ2-6 provide the parts outside the CDR3, is DGGITQSPKYLFRKEGQNVTLSCEQNLNHDAMYWYRQDPGQGLRLIYYSQIVNDFQKGDIAEGYSVSREKKESFPLTVTSAQKNPTAFYLCASSRDSSSGANVLTFGAGSRLTVL.

This chain uses TRBV6-5 with TRBJ2-1; TRBD2 is a possible D gene (5 bases). Trimming took 6 bases from V and 6 from J, leaving 18 bases between them. The CDR3 is made up of 15 amino acids. The V gene's germline CDR1 is MNHEY and CDR2 SVGAGI. The CDR3 protein is CASRDPDRGGNEQFF. As DNA, the CDR3 is TGTGCCAGCAGAGACCCCGATCGGGGTGGCAATGAGCAGTTCTTC.

The chain has TRBV6-1 and TRBJ1-2; possible D gene TRBD1, 5 bases. V shed 1 base and J shed 8 bases, with 29 bases lying between them. This CDR3 is 19 amino acids long. Germline V gene data show CDR1 as MNHNS and CDR2 as SASEGT. This chain's CDR3 is CASSEVNRLLSMIRGGYTF. The CDR3 nucleotides are TGTGCCAGCAGTGAAGTAAACAGACTTTTATCGATGATTAGGGGAGGCTACACCTTC.

The V and J genes are TRBV4-1 and TRBJ1-3; D call uncertain. The CDR3 loop spans 15 amino acids. The V end lost 4 bases, the J end lost 6 bases, and 16 bases lay between the germline ends. Per the germline V gene, CDR1 is MGHRA and CDR2 is YSYEKL. The CDR3 region is CASSPPRSSINTIYF. CDR3 DNA: TGCGCCAGCAGCCCCCCGAGAAGCAGCATAAACACCATATATTTT.

The rearrangement joins TRBV5-6 to TRBJ1-2; a weak D match, TRBD1 (5 bases). Trimming took off 4 bases at V and 8 bases at J, with 18 bases between the two ends. The CDR3 runs 14 residues. Germline V lookup: CDR1 SGHDT, CDR2 YYEEEE. CDR3 protein: CASSLGGTAWGYTF. The CDR3 nucleotides are TGTGCCAGCAGCCTTGGGGGGACGGCTTGGGGCTACACCTTC.

This clone turned up a few times. J is TRBJ1-6 and V is TRBV7-2; 8 bases line up with TRBD1. This CDR3 contains 16 residues. Germline lookup yields CDR1 SGHTA and CDR2 FQGNSA. After removal of 3 bases from V and 7 bases from J, the junction contained 8 bases not matched to a gene. In DNA form, the CDR3 reads TGTGCCAGCAGCTTTACGACAGGGGCACTAAATTCACCCCTCCACTTT. Encoded protein: CASSFTTGALNSPLHF.

V and J are TRBV28 and TRBJ1-2; 8 nucleotides agree with TRBD1. The CDR3 runs 15 residues. With V trimmed by 5 bases and J by 7 bases, 12 bases remained unmatched. Looked up from germline, CDR1 is MDHEN and CDR2 is SYDVKM. The CDR3 bases are TGTGCCAGCAGTGCGCACAGGGGGATCCGGTTTGGCTACACCTTC. This codes for CASSAHRGIRFGYTF.

A few counts support this clone. The chain employs TRBV24-1 and TRBJ1-5; no clear D. Trimming pared 3 bases from V and 3 bases from J, leaving 8 bases between. The CDR3 runs to 14 residues. Germline CDR1 KGHDR, CDR2 SFDVKD. The CDR3 nucleotides are TGTGCCACCAGTGATCGAATAATCAATCAGCCCCAGCATTTT. This encodes CATSDRIINQPQHF.

V and J are TRBV27 and TRBJ2-2; 8 bases agree with TRBD1. The CDR3 totals 14 residues. Germline V gene lookup returns CDR1 MNHEY and CDR2 SMNVEV (reference sequence). The V segment lost 6 bases and the J segment 3 bases; nucleotides outside the gene matches: 3. This CDR3 is CASRRQGYTGELFF. The CDR3, as DNA: TGTGCCAGCAGACGACAGGGGTACACCGGGGAGCTGTTTTTT.

The J gene is TRBJ1-1, the V gene TRBV6-5, with D unresolved. In germline, CDR1 is MNHEY, CDR2 SVGAGI. The CDR3 contains 13 residues. V was shortened by 6 bases and J by 3 bases, with 11 bases between the two germline ends. The CDR3 loop is CASSISRDTEAFF. The CDR3 DNA sequence: TGTGCCAGCAGCATATCCCGGGACACTGAAGCTTTCTTT.

The CDR3 sequence is CASNSGVDSPLHF. DNA for the CDR3: TGTGCCAGCAATTCGGGGGTAGATTCACCCCTCCACTTT. The chain employs TRBV2 and TRBJ1-6, with a tentative D call TRBD1 (5 bases). CDR3 length: 13 residues. The V end lost 7 bases, the J end lost 8 bases, and 12 bases lay between the germline ends. Germline V CDR1 and CDR2: SNHLY, FYNNEI. Combining the CDR3 with reference TRBV2 and TRBJ1-6 gives the whole variable domain EPEVTQTPSHQVTQMGQEVILRCVPISNHLYFYWYRQILGQKVEFLVSFYNNEISEKSEIFDDQFSVERPDGSNFTLKIRSTKLEDSAMYFCASNSGVDSPLHFGNGTRLTVT.

In its sample, this clone was seen once. The rearrangement uses TRBV29-1 and TRBJ2-1; 12 nucleotides align to TRBD2. The CDR3 is 14 residues long. The germline V gene has CDR1 SQVTM and CDR2 ANQGSEA. V lost 6 bases, J lost 2 bases, and 2 bases stayed unmatched. The CDR3 sequence: CSVGLAGAYNEQFF. The CDR3 coding sequence is TGCAGCGTGGGACTAGCGGGTGCCTACAATGAGCAGTTCTTC.

This clone was observed a single time. The V call is TRBV7-9, the J call TRBJ1-3; tentatively, D is TRBD1 (5 bases). The V gene's germline CDR1 is SEHNR and CDR2 FQNEAQ (reference sequence). This CDR3 is 16 amino acids long. V shed 2 bases and J shed 2 bases, with 13 bases lying between them. The CDR3 loop is CASSLWKSGTGNTIYF. The CDR3, as DNA: TGTGCCAGCAGCTTATGGAAGTCAGGGACTGGAAACACCATATATTTT.

This clone was recorded only once. The rearrangement uses TRBV7-9 and TRBJ2-1; D unresolved. V lost 0 bases and J 6 bases, leaving 18 bases between the germline ends. The CDR3 consists of 17 residues. From germline, CDR1 is SEHNR and CDR2 FQNEAQ (reference sequence). The CDR3 is CASSLALPAFLGNEQFF. DNA of the CDR3: TGTGCCAGCAGCTTAGCGTTGCCGGCCTTCCTAGGCAATGAGCAGTTCTTC.